Below, 25 T cell receptor beta chains from the same sample are listed, as sequenced in a study of blood T cell repertoires in COVID-19. Repertoires were generated with immunoSEQ multiplex PCR, while TCRdb's copy carries only in-frame clones and drops some. The table includes approximately 100,000 clones, around 90% detected once. The sequencing sample was made of peripheral blood. The origin of the receptors is a woman of 80 years or more in a cohort sampled during active COVID-19.

The gene calls are TRBV4-1 and TRBJ2-1; 9 positions agree with TRBD2. CDR1 is MGHRA and CDR2 is YSYEKL in the germline V gene. The CDR3 loop spans 18 amino acids. Trimming took 2 bases from V and 7 from J; bases not matched to a gene: 15. CDR3 protein: CASSQLRGAGGPRNEQFF. The CDR3 DNA reads TGCGCCAGCAGCCAATTGCGCGGGGCGGGAGGGCCGAGGAATGAGCAGTTCTTC.

The V gene is TRBV9, the J gene TRBJ2-2, with 8 bases lining up with TRBD2. The CDR3 spans 19 residues. V gave up 0 bases and J gave up 6 bases; unmatched junction bases: 16. Per germline, CDR1 SGDLS and CDR2 YYNGEE. The CDR3 nucleotides read TGTGCCAGCAGCGTAGAAGGAGAGGGACTAGGGAAGAATCCCGGGGAGCTGTTTTTT. Translation: CASSVEGEGLGKNPGELFF. The full variable domain, completed using reference TRBV9 and TRBJ2-2, is DSGVTQTPKHLITATGQRVTLRCSPRSGDLSVYWYQQSLDQGLQFLIQYYNGEERAKGNILERFSAQQFPDLHSELNLSSLELGDSALYFCASSVEGEGLGKNPGELFFGEGSRLTVL.

The V gene is TRBV18, the J gene TRBJ2-1; weak D call: TRBD1 (6 bases). The CDR3 runs to 17 residues. Deletions cut 3 bases from V and 0 bases from J, with 15 bases between. Looked up from germline, CDR1 is KGHSH and CDR2 is LQKENI. In nucleotides, the CDR3 is TGTGCCAGCTCACCCGGTACGGGGACAAGCTCCTACAATGAGCAGTTCTTC. It encodes CASSPGTGTSSYNEQFF.

This rearrangement joins TRBV10-3 to TRBJ1-5; D is ambiguous. Trimming removed 0 bases at V and 3 bases at J, with 6 bases between. The V gene's germline CDR1 is ENHRY and CDR2 SYGVKD. The CDR3 contains 14 residues. The CDR3 loop reads CAISESGVNQPQHF. CDR3 DNA: TGTGCCATCAGTGAGTCAGGAGTCAATCAGCCCCAGCATTTT.

The rearrangement links TRBV2 to TRBJ2-1; tentatively, D is TRBD2 (5 bases). The CDR3 is 12 amino acids. Per germline, CDR1 SNHLY and CDR2 FYNNEI. V lost 8 bases to trimming and J lost 6 bases, with 11 bases between them. The CDR3 is CASLGLTNEQFF. The CDR3 DNA reads TGTGCCAGCTTAGGACTTACCAATGAGCAGTTCTTC.

The chain recombines TRBV3-1 (or the pseudogene TRBV3-2) with TRBJ2-7, with a tentative D call TRBD1 (5 bases). Trimming cost V 4 bases and J 2 bases, with 15 bases left between them. Per the germline V gene, CDR1 is LGHDT and CDR2 is YNNKEL (reference sequence). There are 15 residues in the CDR3. CDR3 region: CASSLSGIPPYEQYF. CDR3 DNA sequence: TGTGCCAGCAGCCTATCAGGGATTCCCCCCTACGAGCAGTACTTC.

The rearrangement joins TRBV29-1 to TRBJ2-3; D may be TRBD2 (6 bases). CDR3 length: 12 residues. Trimming shortened V by 7 bases and J by 6 bases, and 14 bases separated the two germline ends. The V gene's germline CDR1 is SQVTM and CDR2 ANQGSEA. The CDR3 sequence is CSAETSWDTQYF. CDR3 sequence (DNA): TGCAGCGCAGAGACTAGTTGGGATACGCAGTATTTT.

V usage is TRBV7-9 and J usage is TRBJ1-1; D is possibly TRBD1 (5 bases). The CDR3 is made up of 15 amino acids. Germline V gives CDR1 SEHNR, CDR2 FQNEAQ (reference sequence). The V gene lost 2 bases and the J gene lost 4 bases, with 14 bases spanning the gap. The CDR3, as DNA: TGTGCCAGCAGCTTATCCCCAGGGAGGGGCACTGAAGCTTTCTTT. Protein sequence: CASSLSPGRGTEAFF.

The rearrangement links TRBV2 to TRBJ2-3, with 11 bases fitting TRBD1. Germline trimming cut 4 bases from V and 4 bases from J; bases unmatched to any gene: 1. Germline assignment: CDR1 SNHLY and CDR2 FYNNEI. The CDR3 spans 14 residues. The CDR3 bases are TGTGCCAGCAGTGGGACAGGGGGCGCAGATACGCAGTATTTT. Translating gives CASSGTGGADTQYF.

CDR3 sequence reads: CASSLMGGLAYEQYF. The CDR3 nucleotides read TGTGCCAGCAGCTTAATGGGGGGACTAGCTTACGAGCAGTACTTC. The rearrangement uses TRBV7-3 and TRBJ2-7, with 9 positions matching TRBD2. Losses at the gene ends were 1 base for V and 4 bases for J; bases not matched to a gene: 5. CDR3 length: 15 amino acids. CDR1 and CDR2 from the germline V gene are SGHTA and FQGTGA.

The rearrangement joins TRBV10-1 to TRBJ1-1, with D hard to call. Trimming took 0 bases from V and 4 from J, leaving 9 bases between them. The CDR3 loop spans 14 amino acids. The germline V gene encodes CDR1 WNHNN and CDR2 SYGVQD (reference sequence). CDR3 sequence reads: CASSESGRGTEAFF. CDR3 DNA sequence: TGCGCCAGCAGTGAGTCCGGGCGGGGCACTGAAGCTTTCTTT.

A single count supports this clone. The V and J genes are TRBV28 and TRBJ2-4; TRBD1 aligns across 7 bases. This CDR3 region has 14 residues. The ends lost 4 bases at V and 5 bases at J; junction bases unmatched: 5. In germline, CDR1 is MDHEN, CDR2 SYDVKM. The CDR3 region has the DNA TGTGCCAGCAGTTCCTCAGGGACAGAAAACATTCAGTACTTC. It codes for CASSSSGTENIQYF.

The CDR3 DNA sequence: TGCGCCAGCAGCTGGACCCCCGGGACAGGGGGGAATCAAGAGACCCAGTACTTC. Residues: CASSWTPGTGGNQETQYF. V and J are TRBV5-1 and TRBJ2-5; 11 bases are shared with TRBD1. V dropped 3 bases and J dropped 2; count of bases not matched to a gene: 12. The V gene's germline CDR1 is SGHRS and CDR2 YFSETQ. This CDR3 spans 18 amino acids.

This rearrangement joins TRBV3-1 (or the pseudogene TRBV3-2) to TRBJ2-1, with a weak D call TRBD2 (6 bases). The length of the CDR3 is 17 residues. Germline V gives CDR1 LGHDT, CDR2 YNNKEL (reference sequence). V was clipped by 0 bases and J by 7 bases, with 19 bases between them. In nucleotides, the CDR3 is TGTGCCAGCAGCCAAGAAGGAGGGGATACCGGTCTTAATGAGCAGTTCTTC. It translates to CASSQEGGDTGLNEQFF.

V usage is TRBV2 and J usage is TRBJ2-7; TRBD2 might be the D (6 bases). The V gene's germline CDR1 is SNHLY and CDR2 FYNNEI. There are 13 residues in the CDR3. Trimming stripped 4 bases from V and 3 bases from J, with 10 bases between. The CDR3 DNA follows: TGTGCCAGCAGTGTGGGACTTCTCTACGAGCAGTACTTC. This encodes CASSVGLLYEQYF.

The chain uses TRBV7-2 and TRBJ1-2, with 8 bases lining up with TRBD1. The CDR3 is 14 amino acids. J was trimmed by 5 bases and V by 3 bases; bases with no gene match: 5. The germline V gene has CDR1 SGHTA and CDR2 FQGNSA. The CDR3 sequence is CASSFQTGVYGYTF. CDR3 DNA: TGTGCCAGCAGCTTTCAGACAGGGGTATATGGCTACACCTTC. Based on the CDR3 plus reference TRBV7-2 and TRBJ1-2, the full variable domain is GAGVSQSPSNKVTEKGKDVELRCDPISGHTALYWYRQSLGQGLEFLIYFQGNSAPDKSGLPSDRFSAERTGGSVSTLTIQRTQQEDSAVYLCASSFQTGVYGYTFGSGTRLTVV.

The chain has TRBV28 and TRBJ2-3; 9 bases are shared with TRBD1. Germline assignment: CDR1 MDHEN and CDR2 SYDVKM. Trimming at V came to 6 bases and at J to 5 bases, leaving 3 bases not matched to a gene. The CDR3 runs to 13 residues. The CDR3 DNA follows: TGTGCCAGCAGGACAGGGGGGATAGATACGCAGTATTTT. Its protein product is CASRTGGIDTQYF.

The V call is TRBV7-2, the J call TRBJ1-2, with D hard to call. Germline CDR1 reads SGHTA; CDR2 reads FQGNSA. CDR3 length: 13 residues. Trimming pared 4 bases from V and 4 bases from J, leaving 10 bases between. CDR3: CASSSPRSYGYTF. The DNA of the CDR3 is TGTGCCAGCAGCTCCCCCCGGAGCTATGGCTACACCTTC.

The chain combines TRBV9 with TRBJ2-3; maybe TRBD2 (5 bases). Trimming shortened V by 4 bases and J by 0 bases, and 12 bases separated the two germline ends. The CDR3 is 15 residues long. Germline lookup yields CDR1 SGDLS and CDR2 YYNGEE. Here the CDR3 DNA reads TGTGCCAGCAGCCCCCGGGGATCTAGCACAGATACGCAGTATTTT. Protein sequence: CASSPRGSSTDTQYF.

A few counts support this clone. This sequence joins TRBV10-3 and TRBJ2-1; D is perhaps TRBD2 (5 bases). V lost 7 bases, J lost 4 bases, and 20 bases lay in between. Germline loops: CDR1 ENHRY, CDR2 SYGVKD. The CDR3 sequence is 16 residues long. The CDR3 DNA reads as TGTGCCATCATCAGAGCGGCTCAACCTTCTTACAATGAGCAGTTCTTC. Its translation: CAIIRAAQPSYNEQFF.

This chain joins TRBV5-8 and TRBJ2-5; 7 nucleotides align to TRBD1. Unmatched junction bases numbered 9, after V lost 0 bases and J lost 7 bases. Germline V CDR1 and CDR2: SGHTS, YDEGEE. This CDR3 has 15 residues. CDR3 protein: CASSLETGAKGTQYF. In nucleotides, the CDR3 is TGTGCCAGCAGCTTGGAAACAGGGGCCAAGGGGACCCAGTACTTC.

This chain uses TRBV7-9 with TRBJ2-5; tentatively, D is TRBD2 (5 bases). CDR1 is SEHNR and CDR2 is FQNEAQ in the germline V gene (reference sequence). The CDR3 covers 14 residues. V was pared by 7 bases and J by 5 bases, with 17 bases between. The CDR3 coding sequence is TGTGCCAGCAACTCTGGTGCTAGCATGGAGACCCAGTACTTC. Translating gives CASNSGASMETQYF.

The J gene is TRBJ2-7, the V gene TRBV19; perhaps TRBD2 as D (6 bases). There are 14 residues in the CDR3. V was trimmed by 3 bases and J by 2 bases, leaving 11 bases between them. Germline CDR1 reads LNHDA; CDR2 reads SQIVND (reference sequence). The CDR3 reads CASSIAGTTYEQYF. The DNA of the CDR3 is TGTGCCAGTAGTATCGCGGGGACGACCTACGAGCAGTACTTC.

This sequence joins TRBV5-1 and TRBJ2-2; 10 nucleotides line up with TRBD1. The CDR3 covers 18 residues. V was clipped by 1 base and J by 2 bases; unmatched bases: 8. CDR1 is SGHRS, CDR2 YFSETQ, per germline. CDR3 in DNA: TGCGCCAGCAGCTTGAGGGACAGGGGACTCATAAACACCGGGGAGCTGTTTTTT. This sequence encodes CASSLRDRGLINTGELFF.

This clone was observed a few times. This chain links TRBV10-3 with TRBJ2-7; D not resolved. Trimming took 5 bases from V and 6 from J, leaving 8 bases between them. The V gene's germline CDR1 is ENHRY and CDR2 SYGVKD. The CDR3 sequence is 11 residues long. CDR3 loop: CAISPGREQYF. DNA of the CDR3: TGTGCCATCAGTCCGGGTCGCGAGCAGTACTTC.